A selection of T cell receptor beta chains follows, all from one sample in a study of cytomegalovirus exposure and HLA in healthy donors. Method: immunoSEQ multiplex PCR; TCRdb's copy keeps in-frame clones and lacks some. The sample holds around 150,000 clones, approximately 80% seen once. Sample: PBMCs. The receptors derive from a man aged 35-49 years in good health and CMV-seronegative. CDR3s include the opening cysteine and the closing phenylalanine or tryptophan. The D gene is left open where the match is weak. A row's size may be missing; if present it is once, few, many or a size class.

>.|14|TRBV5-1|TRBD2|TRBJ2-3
CASKLAGKQDTQYF
TGCGCCAGCAAGCTAGCGGGGAAGCAAGATACGCAGTATTTT
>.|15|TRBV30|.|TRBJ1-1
CAWSVLWSGNTEAFF
TGTGCCTGGAGTGTACTATGGTCGGGGAACACTGAAGCTTTCTTT
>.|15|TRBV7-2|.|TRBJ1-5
CASSSNGFFRQPQHF
TGTGCCAGCAGCTCGAACGGTTTTTTTCGTCAGCCCCAGCATTTT
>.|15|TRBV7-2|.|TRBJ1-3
CASSSPGLSGNTIYF
TGTGCCAGCAGCTCGCCAGGCCTCTCTGGAAACACCATATATTTT
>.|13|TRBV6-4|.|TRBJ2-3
CASSDRSTDTQYF
TGTGCCAGCAGTGACCGGAGTACAGATACGCAGTATTTT
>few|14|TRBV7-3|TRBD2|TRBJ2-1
CASSDAGGPGEQFF
TGTGCCAGCAGCGATGCGGGGGGGCCCGGTGAGCAGTTCTTC
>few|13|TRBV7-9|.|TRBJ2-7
CASSGPRAYEQYF
TGTGCCAGCAGCGGGCCGCGGGCCTACGAGCAGTACTTC
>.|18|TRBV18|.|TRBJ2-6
CASSPMAGDLSGANVLTF
TGTGCCAGCTCACCAATGGCAGGGGATCTCTCTGGGGCCAACGTCCTGACTTTC
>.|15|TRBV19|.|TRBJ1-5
CASSLTEYSNQPQHF
TGTGCCAGTAGTTTGACAGAGTATAGCAATCAGCCCCAGCATTTT
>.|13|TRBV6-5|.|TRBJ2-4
CASKTGTKNIQYF
TGTGCCAGCAAAACAGGGACCAAAAACATTCAGTACTTC
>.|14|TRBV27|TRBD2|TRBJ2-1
CASIRLAGGHEQFF
TGTGCCAGCATTAGACTAGCGGGGGGGCATGAGCAGTTCTTC
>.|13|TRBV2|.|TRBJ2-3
CASSTNAGDTQYF
TGTGCCAGCAGTACTAACGCAGGGGATACGCAGTATTTT
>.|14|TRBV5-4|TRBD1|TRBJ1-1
CASSSGQGGTEAFF
TGTGCCAGCAGCTCGGGACAGGGAGGGACTGAAGCTTTCTTT
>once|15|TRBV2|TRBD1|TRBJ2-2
CASSDWTGGPGELFF
TGTGCCAGCAGTGATTGGACAGGGGGCCCCGGGGAGCTGTTTTTT